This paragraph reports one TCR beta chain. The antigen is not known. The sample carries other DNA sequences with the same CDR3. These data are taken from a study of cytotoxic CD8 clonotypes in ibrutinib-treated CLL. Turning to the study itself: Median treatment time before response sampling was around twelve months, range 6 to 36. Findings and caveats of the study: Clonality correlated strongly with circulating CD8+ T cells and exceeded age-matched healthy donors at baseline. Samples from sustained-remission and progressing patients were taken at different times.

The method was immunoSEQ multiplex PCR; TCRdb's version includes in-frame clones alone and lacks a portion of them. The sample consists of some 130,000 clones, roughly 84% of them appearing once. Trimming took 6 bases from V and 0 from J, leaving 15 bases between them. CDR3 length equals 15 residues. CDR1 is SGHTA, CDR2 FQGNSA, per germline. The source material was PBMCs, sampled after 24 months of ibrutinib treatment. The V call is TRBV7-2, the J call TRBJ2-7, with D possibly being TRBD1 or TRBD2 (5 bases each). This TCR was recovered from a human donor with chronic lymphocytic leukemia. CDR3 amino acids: CASSFQAGASYEQYF. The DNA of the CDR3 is TGTGCCAGCAGTTTTCAAGCCGGGGCCTCCTACGAGCAGTACTTC.